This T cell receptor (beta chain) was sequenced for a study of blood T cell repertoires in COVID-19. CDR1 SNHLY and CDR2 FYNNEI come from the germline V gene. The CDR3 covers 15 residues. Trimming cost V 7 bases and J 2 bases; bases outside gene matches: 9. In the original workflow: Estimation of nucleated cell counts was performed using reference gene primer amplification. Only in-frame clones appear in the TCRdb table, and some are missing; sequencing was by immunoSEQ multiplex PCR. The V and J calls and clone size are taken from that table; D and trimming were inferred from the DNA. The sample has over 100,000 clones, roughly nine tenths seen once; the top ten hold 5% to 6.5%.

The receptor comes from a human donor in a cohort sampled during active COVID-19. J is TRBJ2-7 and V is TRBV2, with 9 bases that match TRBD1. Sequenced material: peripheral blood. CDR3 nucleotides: TGTGCCAGCACCTGGGGGGGGACAGGGACCTACGAGCAGTACTTC. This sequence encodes CASTWGGTGTYEQYF.